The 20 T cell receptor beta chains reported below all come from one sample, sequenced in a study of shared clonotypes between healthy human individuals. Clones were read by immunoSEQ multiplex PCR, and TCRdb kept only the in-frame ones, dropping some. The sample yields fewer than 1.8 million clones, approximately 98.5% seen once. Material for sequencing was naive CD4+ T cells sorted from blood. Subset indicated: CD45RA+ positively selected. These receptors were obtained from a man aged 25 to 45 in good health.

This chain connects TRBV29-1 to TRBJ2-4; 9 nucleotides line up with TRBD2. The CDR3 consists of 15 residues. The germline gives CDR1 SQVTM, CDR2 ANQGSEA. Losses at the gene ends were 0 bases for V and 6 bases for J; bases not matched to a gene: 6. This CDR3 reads CSVEEVAGVVNIQYF. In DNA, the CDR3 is TGCAGCGTTGAAGAGGTAGCGGGAGTCGTAAACATTCAGTACTTC.

CDR3 sequence (DNA): TGTGCCAGCAGCTTATCTCCGGGCGAGCAGTACTTC. It translates to CASSLSPGEQYF. The chain joins TRBV5-6 to TRBJ2-7, with D uncertain. Per the germline V gene, CDR1 is SGHDT and CDR2 is YYEEEE. Deletions cut 2 bases from V and 6 bases from J, with 9 bases between. This CDR3 is built from 12 residues.

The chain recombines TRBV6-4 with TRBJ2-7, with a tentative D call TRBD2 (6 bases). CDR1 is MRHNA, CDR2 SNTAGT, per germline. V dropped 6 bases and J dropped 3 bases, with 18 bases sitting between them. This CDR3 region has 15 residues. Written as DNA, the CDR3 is TGTGCCAGCAGCCCCCTGGCGGGGTACCTCTACGAGCAGTACTTC. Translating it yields CASSPLAGYLYEQYF.

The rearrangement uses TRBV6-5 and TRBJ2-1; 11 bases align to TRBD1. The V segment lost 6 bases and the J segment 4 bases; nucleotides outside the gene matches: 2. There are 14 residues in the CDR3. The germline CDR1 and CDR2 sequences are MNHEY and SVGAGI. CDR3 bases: TGTGCCAGCAGGGGACAGGGGGGGTACAATGAGCAGTTCTTC. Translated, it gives CASRGQGGYNEQFF.

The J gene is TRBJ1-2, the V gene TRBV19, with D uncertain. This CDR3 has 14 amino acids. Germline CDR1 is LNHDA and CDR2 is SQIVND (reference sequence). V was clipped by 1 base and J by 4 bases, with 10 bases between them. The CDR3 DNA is TGTGCCAGTAGTATAGCAACCACCCTCTATGGCTACACCTTC. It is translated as CASSIATTLYGYTF.

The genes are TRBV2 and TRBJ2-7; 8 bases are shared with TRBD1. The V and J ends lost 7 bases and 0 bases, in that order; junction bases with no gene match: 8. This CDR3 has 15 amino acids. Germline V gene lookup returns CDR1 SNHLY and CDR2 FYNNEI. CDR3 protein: CASTQQGVSSYEQYF. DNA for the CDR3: TGTGCCAGCACCCAACAGGGGGTAAGCTCCTACGAGCAGTACTTC.

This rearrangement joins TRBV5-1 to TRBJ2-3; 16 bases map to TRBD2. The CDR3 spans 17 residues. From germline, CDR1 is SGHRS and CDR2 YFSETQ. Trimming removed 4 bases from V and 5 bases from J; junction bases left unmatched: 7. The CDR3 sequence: CASSRGLAGGQVDTQYF. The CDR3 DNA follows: TGCGCCAGCAGCCGGGGACTAGCGGGAGGGCAGGTAGATACGCAGTATTTT.

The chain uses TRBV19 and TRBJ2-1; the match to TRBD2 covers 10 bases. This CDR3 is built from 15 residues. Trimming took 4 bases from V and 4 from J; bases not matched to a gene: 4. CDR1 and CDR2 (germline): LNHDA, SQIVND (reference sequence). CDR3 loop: CASSTLAGPYNEQFF. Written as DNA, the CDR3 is TGTGCCAGTAGTACACTAGCGGGACCATACAATGAGCAGTTCTTC. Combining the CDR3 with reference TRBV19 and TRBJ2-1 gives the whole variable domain DGGITQSPKYLFRKEGQNVTLSCEQNLNHDAMYWYRQDPGQGLRLIYYSQIVNDFQKGDIAEGYSVSREKKESFPLTVTSAQKNPTAFYLCASSTLAGPYNEQFFGPGTRLTVL.

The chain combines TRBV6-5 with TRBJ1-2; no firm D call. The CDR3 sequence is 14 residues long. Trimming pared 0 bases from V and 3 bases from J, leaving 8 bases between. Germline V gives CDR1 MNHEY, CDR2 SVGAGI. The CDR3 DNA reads TGTGCCAGCAGTTACTCCCACCTCCACTATGGCTACACCTTC. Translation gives CASSYSHLHYGYTF.

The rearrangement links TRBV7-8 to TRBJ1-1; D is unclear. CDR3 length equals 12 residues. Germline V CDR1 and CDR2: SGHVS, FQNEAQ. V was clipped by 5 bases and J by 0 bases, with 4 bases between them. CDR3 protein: CASSGLNTEAFF. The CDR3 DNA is TGTGCCAGCAGCGGCCTGAACACTGAAGCTTTCTTT.

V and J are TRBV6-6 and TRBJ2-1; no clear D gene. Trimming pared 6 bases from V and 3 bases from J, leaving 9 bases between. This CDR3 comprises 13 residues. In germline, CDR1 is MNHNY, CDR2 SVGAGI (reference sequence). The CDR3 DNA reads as TGTGCCAGCAGGTTGCTAATCTACAATGAGCAGTTCTTC. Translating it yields CASRLLIYNEQFF.

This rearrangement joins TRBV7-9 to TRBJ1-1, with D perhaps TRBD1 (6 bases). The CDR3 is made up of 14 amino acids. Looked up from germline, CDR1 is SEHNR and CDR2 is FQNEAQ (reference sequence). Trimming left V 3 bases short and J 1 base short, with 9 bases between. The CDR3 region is CASSFSGANTEAFF. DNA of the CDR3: TGTGCCAGCAGCTTTTCAGGGGCGAACACTGAAGCTTTCTTT. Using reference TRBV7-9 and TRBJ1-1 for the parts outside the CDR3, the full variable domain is DTGVSQNPRHKITKRGQNVTFRCDPISEHNRLYWYRQTLGQGPEFLTYFQNEAQLEKSRLLSDRFSAERPKGSFSTLEIQRTEQGDSAMYLCASSFSGANTEAFFGQGTRLTVV.

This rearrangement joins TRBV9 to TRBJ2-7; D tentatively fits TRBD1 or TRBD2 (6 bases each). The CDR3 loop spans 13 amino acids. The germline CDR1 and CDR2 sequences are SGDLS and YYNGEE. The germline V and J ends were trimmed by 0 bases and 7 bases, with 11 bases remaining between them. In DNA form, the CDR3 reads TGTGCCAGCAGCGTAGCTACAGGGAGGGAGCAGTACTTC. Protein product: CASSVATGREQYF.

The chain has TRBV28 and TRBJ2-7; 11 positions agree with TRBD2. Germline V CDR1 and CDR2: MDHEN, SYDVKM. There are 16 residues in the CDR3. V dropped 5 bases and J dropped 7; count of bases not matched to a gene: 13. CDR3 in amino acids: CASSETLGLAGHEQYF. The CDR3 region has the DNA TGTGCCAGCAGTGAGACGCTTGGACTAGCGGGTCATGAGCAGTACTTC.

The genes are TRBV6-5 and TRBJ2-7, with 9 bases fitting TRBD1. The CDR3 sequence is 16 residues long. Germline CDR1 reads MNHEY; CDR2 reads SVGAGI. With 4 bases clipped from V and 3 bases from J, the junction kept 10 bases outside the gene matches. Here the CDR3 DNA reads TGTGCCAGCAGTTCTCCAACCGGGACAGGGATCTACGAGCAGTACTTC. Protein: CASSSPTGTGIYEQYF.

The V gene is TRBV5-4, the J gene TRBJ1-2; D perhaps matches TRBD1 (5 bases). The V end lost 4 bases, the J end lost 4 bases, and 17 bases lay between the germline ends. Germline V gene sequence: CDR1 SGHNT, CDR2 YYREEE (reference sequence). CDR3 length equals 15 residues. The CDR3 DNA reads TGTGCCAGCAGCCACCCCGGGACCCGCACCTATGGCTACACCTTC. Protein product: CASSHPGTRTYGYTF.

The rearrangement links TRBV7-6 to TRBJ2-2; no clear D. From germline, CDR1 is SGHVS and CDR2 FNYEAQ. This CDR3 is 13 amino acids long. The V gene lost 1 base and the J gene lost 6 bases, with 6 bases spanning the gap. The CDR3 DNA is TGTGCCAGCAGCTTAGGACCCTCCGGGGAGCTGTTTTTT. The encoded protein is CASSLGPSGELFF.

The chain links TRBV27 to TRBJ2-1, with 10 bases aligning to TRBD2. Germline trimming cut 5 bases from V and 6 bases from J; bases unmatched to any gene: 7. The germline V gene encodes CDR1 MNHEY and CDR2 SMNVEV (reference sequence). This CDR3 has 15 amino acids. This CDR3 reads CASSHPGLASNEQFF. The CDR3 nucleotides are TGTGCCAGCAGTCATCCGGGACTAGCGTCCAATGAGCAGTTCTTC.

Written as DNA, the CDR3 is TGTGCCATCAGTGAGTCAGAAGCTGAAGCTTTCTTT. Amino acid sequence: CAISESEAEAFF. This chain links TRBV10-3 with TRBJ1-1; D ambiguous. The length of the CDR3 is 12 residues. Trimming shortened V by 0 bases and J by 6 bases, and 5 bases separated the two germline ends. Germline CDR1 reads ENHRY; CDR2 reads SYGVKD.

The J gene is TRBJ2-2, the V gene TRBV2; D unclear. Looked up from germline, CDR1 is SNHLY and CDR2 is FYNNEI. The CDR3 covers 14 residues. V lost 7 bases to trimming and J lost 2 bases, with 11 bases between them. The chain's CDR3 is CASMVKANTGELFF. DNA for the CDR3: TGTGCCAGCATGGTAAAGGCCAACACCGGGGAGCTGTTTTTT.